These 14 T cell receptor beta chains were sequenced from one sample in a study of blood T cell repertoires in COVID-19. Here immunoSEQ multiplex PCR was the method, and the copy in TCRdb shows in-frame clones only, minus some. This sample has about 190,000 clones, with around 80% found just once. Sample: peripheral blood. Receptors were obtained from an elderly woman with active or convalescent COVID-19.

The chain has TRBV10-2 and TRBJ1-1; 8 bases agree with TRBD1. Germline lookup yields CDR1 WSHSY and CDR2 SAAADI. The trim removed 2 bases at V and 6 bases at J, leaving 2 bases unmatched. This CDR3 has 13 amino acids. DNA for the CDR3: TGCGCCAGCAGTGAGCAGGGGGCTGCTGAAGCTTTCTTT. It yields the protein CASSEQGAAEAFF.

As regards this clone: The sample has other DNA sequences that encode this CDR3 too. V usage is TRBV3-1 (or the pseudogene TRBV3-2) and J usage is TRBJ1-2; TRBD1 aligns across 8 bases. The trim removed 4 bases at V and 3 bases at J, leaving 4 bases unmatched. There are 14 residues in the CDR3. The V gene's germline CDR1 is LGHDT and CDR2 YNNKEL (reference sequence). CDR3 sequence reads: CASSPLDRDYGYTF. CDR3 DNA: TGTGCCAGCAGCCCTCTGGACAGGGACTATGGCTACACCTTC.

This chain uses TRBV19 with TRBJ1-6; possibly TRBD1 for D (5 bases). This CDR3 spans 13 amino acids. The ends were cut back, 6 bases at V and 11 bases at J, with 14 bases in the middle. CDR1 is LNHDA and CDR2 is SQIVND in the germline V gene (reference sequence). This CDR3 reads CASRSGGYPPLHF. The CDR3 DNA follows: TGTGCCAGTAGATCTGGGGGGTATCCACCCCTCCACTTT.

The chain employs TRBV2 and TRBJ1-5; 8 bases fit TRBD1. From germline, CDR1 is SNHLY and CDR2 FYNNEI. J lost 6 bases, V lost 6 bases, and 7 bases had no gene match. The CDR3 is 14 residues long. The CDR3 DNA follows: TGTGCCAGCAGAGGGACAGGTGGGATTCAGCCCCAGCATTTT. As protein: CASRGTGGIQPQHF.

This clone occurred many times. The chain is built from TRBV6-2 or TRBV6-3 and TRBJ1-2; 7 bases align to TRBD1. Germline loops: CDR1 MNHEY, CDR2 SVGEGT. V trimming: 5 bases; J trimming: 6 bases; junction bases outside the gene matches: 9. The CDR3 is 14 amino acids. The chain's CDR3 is CASSRADRFDGYTF. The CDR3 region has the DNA TGTGCCAGCAGTAGAGCGGACAGGTTTGATGGCTACACCTTC.

This chain's CDR3 is CASSLASGGANEQFF. The CDR3 DNA sequence: TGTGCCAGCAGCTTAGCGAGCGGGGGGGCCAATGAGCAGTTCTTC. The chain joins TRBV7-6 to TRBJ2-1; 10 bases are a match to TRBD2. The trim removed 0 bases at V and 6 bases at J, leaving 2 bases unmatched. Looked up from germline, CDR1 is SGHVS and CDR2 is FNYEAQ. CDR3 length: 15 amino acids.

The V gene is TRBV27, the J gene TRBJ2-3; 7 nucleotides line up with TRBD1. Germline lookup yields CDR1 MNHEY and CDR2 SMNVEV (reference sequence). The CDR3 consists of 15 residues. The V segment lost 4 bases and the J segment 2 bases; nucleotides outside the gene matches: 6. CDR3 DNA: TGTGCCAGCAGTTCCGACAGGGATCTCACAGATACGCAGTATTTT. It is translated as CASSSDRDLTDTQYF.

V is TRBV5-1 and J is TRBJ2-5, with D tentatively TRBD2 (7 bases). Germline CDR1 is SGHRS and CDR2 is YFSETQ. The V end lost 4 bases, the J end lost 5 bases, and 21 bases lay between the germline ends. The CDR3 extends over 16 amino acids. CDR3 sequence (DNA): TGCGCCAGCAGCACCAATTTAGGGGGGGCCTCGGAGACCCAGTACTTC. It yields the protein CASSTNLGGASETQYF.

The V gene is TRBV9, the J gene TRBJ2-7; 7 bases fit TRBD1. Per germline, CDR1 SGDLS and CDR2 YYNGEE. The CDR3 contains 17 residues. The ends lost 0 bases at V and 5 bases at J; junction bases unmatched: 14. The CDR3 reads CASSVEGTAAIWDEQYF. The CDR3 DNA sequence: TGTGCCAGCAGCGTAGAGGGGACAGCAGCCATATGGGACGAGCAGTACTTC.

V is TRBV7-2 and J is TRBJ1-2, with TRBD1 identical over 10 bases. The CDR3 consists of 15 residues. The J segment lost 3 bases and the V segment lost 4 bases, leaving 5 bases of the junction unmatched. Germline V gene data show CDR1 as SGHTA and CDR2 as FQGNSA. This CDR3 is CASSYTGTGDYGYTF. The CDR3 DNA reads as TGTGCCAGCAGCTATACCGGGACAGGGGACTATGGCTACACCTTC.

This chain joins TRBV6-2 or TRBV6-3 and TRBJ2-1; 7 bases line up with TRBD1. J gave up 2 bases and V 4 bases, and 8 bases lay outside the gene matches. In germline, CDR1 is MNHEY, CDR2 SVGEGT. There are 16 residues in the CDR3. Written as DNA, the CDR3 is TGTGCCAGCAGTTCCCGAGGGGGCAGGGCCTACAATGAGCAGTTCTTC. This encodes CASSSRGGRAYNEQFF.

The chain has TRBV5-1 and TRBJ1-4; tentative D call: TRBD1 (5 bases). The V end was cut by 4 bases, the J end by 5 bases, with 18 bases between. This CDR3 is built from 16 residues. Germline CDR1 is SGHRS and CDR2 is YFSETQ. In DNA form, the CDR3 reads TGCGCCAGCAGCCAAGGGGCTTGGGTTAAGAATGAAAAACTGTTTTTT. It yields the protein CASSQGAWVKNEKLFF.

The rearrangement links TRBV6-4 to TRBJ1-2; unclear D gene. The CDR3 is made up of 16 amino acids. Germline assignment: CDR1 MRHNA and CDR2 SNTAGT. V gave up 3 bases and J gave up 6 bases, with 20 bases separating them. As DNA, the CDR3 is TGTGCCAGCAGTGAAATCTACCCCCGGCCTGAGGATGGCTACACCTTC. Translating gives CASSEIYPRPEDGYTF.

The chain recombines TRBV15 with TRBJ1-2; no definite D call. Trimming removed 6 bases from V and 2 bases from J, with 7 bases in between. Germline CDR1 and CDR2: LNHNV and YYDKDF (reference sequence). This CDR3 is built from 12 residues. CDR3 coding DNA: TGTGCCACCAGGGGCAGCAACTATGGCTACACCTTC. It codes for CATRGSNYGYTF.